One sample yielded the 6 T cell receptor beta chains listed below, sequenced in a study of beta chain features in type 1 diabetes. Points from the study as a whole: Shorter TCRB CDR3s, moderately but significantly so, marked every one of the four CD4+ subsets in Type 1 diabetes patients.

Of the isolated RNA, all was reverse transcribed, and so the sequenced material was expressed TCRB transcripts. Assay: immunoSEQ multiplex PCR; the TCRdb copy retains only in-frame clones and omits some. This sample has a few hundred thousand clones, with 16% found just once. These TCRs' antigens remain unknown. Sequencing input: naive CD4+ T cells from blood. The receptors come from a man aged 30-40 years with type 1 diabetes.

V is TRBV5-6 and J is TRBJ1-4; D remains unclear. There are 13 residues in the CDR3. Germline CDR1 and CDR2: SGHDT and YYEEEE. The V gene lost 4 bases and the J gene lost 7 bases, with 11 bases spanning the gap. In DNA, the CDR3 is TGTGCCAGCAGCGGAGTATTTGGTGAAAAACTGTTTTTT. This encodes CASSGVFGEKLFF. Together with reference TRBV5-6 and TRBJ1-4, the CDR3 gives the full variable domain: DAGVTQSPTHLIKTRGQQVTLRCSPKSGHDTVSWYQQALGQGPQFIFQYYEEEERQRGNFPDRFSGHQFPNYSSELNVNALLLGDSALYLCASSGVFGEKLFFGSGTQLSVL.

The CDR3 region has the DNA TGTGCCAGCAGCCGAGACAGGGATGGGACTGAAGCTTTCTTT. As protein: CASSRDRDGTEAFF. The V call is TRBV7-3, the J call TRBJ1-1; 7 bases agree with TRBD1. The junction had 8 bases not matched to a gene; V was cut back by 5 bases and J by 5 bases. This CDR3 comprises 14 residues. Per the germline V gene, CDR1 is SGHTA and CDR2 is FQGTGA.

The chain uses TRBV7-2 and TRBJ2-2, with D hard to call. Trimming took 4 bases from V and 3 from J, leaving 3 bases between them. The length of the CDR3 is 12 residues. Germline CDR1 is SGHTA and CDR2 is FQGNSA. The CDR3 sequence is CASSSDTGELFF. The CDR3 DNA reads TGTGCCAGCAGCTCCGACACCGGGGAGCTGTTTTTT. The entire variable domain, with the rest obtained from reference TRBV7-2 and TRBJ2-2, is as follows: GAGVSQSPSNKVTEKGKDVELRCDPISGHTALYWYRQSLGQGLEFLIYFQGNSAPDKSGLPSDRFSAERTGGSVSTLTIQRTQQEDSAVYLCASSSDTGELFFGEGSRLTVL.

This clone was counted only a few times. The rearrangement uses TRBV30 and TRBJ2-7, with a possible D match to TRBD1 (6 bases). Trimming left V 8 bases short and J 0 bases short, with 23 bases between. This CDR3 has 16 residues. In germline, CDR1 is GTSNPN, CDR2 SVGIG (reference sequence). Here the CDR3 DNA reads TGTGCCATGGAGTCCGTACAGGGCCGAAACTCCTACGAGCAGTACTTC. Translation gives CAMESVQGRNSYEQYF.

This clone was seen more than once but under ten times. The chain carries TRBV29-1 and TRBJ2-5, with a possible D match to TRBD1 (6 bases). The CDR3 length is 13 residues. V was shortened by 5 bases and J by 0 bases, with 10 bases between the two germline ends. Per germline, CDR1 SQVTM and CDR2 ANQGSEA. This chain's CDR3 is CSVTGIYQETQYF. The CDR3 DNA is TGCAGCGTTACAGGGATCTACCAAGAGACCCAGTACTTC.

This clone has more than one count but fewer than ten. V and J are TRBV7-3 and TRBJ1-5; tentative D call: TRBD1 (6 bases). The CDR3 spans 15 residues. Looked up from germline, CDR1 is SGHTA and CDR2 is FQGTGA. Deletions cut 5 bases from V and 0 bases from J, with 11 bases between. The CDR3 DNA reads TGTGCCAGCAGCACCCAGGGGAATAGCAATCAGCCCCAGCATTTT. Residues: CASSTQGNSNQPQHF.